This T cell receptor (beta chain) was identified during a study of early T cells in non-severe SARS-CoV-2 infection. As for the study in general: Chains were not paired, and sequencing was done on bulk RNA from unsorted whole blood.

Unique molecular identifiers (one per individual cDNA molecule) were attached. TCRdb passed the 5' RACE reads through MiXCR, listing each CDR3 protein once. The sample shows 65,000 to 90,000 distinct CDR3 sequences, about 12% of them seen only once. Germline loops: CDR1 SGHTA, CDR2 FQGNSA. The V end was cut by 3 bases, the J end by 5 bases, with 11 bases between. This CDR3 has 14 amino acids. This TCR was recovered from an adult who was a healthcare worker with PCR-confirmed SARS-CoV-2 infection or an uninfected control (not recorded which). Sequencing input: whole blood. This chain uses TRBV7-2 with TRBJ2-1; D may be TRBD1 or TRBD2 (6 bases each). The chain's CDR3 is CASSLWRGNNEQFF. In DNA, the CDR3 is TGTGCCAGCAGCTTGTGGAGGGGGAACAATGAGCAGTTCTTC.